This paragraph reports one TCR beta chain. What it binds is not known. This record belongs to a study of T cell responses to AZD1222 COVID-19 vaccine. The CDR3 has 15 residues. With 6 bases removed from V and 5 bases from J, the gap between germline ends came to 20 bases. CDR1 and CDR2 (germline): KGHSH, LQKENI. Study-level points and caveats: Only after the peak T cell response were repertoires sampled. Rises in breadth and depth of Spike-specific TCRs came after two AZD1222 doses. Unmutated regions of variants are reportedly targeted by nearly half of spike-specific TCRs. Just a handful of AZD1222 recipients tested seropositive at baseline.

The protocol was immunoSEQ multiplex PCR, while the TCRdb copy is restricted to in-frame clones and leaves out a portion. The sample lists 140,000 or so clones, 86% occurring once. The V call is TRBV18, the J call TRBJ2-7; TRBD1 is a possible D gene (5 bases). This sequence was found in an adult who received the AZD1222 COVID-19 vaccine. This material consisted of peripheral blood, taken 28 days after the second AZD1222 dose. CDR3 loop: CASSPRNQGRDEQYF. CDR3 nucleotide sequence: TGTGCCAGCTCGCCTAGAAATCAGGGAAGGGACGAGCAGTACTTC.